These 15 T cell receptor beta chains were sequenced from one sample in a study of cytomegalovirus exposure and HLA in healthy donors (dated by TCRdb to about 2017). Library preparation was by the immunoSEQ multiplex PCR assay. Not all clones reach the TCRdb copy of this immuneACCESS table, which keeps in-frame sequences only. Checked studies attribute under half of the gap to unresolved V genes and leave the rest unexplained. This sample is represented by 71,000 or so clones; approximately 96% of them were singletons. Approximately 1.5% of the sample rests with the top ten. The specimen was PBMCs. All receptors come from a young man in good health and CMV-seropositive.

This clone was recorded once. The gene calls are TRBV5-5 and TRBJ1-4; D may be TRBD1 (5 bases). V was trimmed by 0 bases and J by 2 bases, leaving 8 bases between them. The CDR3 has 15 residues. Germline CDR1 reads SGHKS; CDR2 reads YYEKEE (reference sequence). In nucleotides, the CDR3 is TGTGCCAGCAGCTTGGTGGGGGGGACTAATGAAAAACTGTTTTTT. Encoded protein: CASSLVGGTNEKLFF.

J is TRBJ2-7 and V is TRBV7-9; possibly TRBD1 for D (6 bases). Germline V gene sequence: CDR1 SEHNR, CDR2 FQNEAQ (reference sequence). CDR3 length equals 13 residues. V gave up 6 bases and J gave up 7 bases, with 16 bases separating them. This chain's CDR3 is CASRPQGSREQYF. CDR3 bases: TGTGCCAGCAGACCACAGGGATCCAGGGAGCAGTACTTC.

J is TRBJ2-1 and V is TRBV7-9, with 7 bases fitting TRBD1. The V and J ends lost 3 bases and 9 bases, in that order; junction bases with no gene match: 11. The CDR3 has 15 amino acids. Germline V gene lookup returns CDR1 SEHNR and CDR2 FQNEAQ (reference sequence). In nucleotides, the CDR3 is TGTGCCAGCAGCTTCCAATCGACAGGGCTAGGTGAGCAGTTCTTC. Its translation: CASSFQSTGLGEQFF.

The chain links TRBV5-1 to TRBJ2-1, with 9 nucleotides matching TRBD1. This CDR3 spans 15 amino acids. CDR1 is SGHRS, CDR2 YFSETQ, per germline. The ends lost 7 bases at V and 7 bases at J; junction bases unmatched: 12. CDR3 amino acids: CASSNSGQGSNEQFF. The CDR3 DNA is TGCGCCAGCTCCAACTCCGGACAGGGGTCGAATGAGCAGTTCTTC.

The rearrangement links TRBV7-9 to TRBJ1-5; 8 bases map to TRBD1. The CDR3 length is 14 residues. Germline V gene lookup returns CDR1 SEHNR and CDR2 FQNEAQ (reference sequence). With V trimmed by 5 bases and J by 7 bases, 7 bases remained unmatched. The CDR3: CASSLDRVGQPQHF. CDR3 nucleotides: TGTGCCAGCAGCCTGGACAGGGTGGGCCAGCCCCAGCATTTT.

The chain uses TRBV6-5 and TRBJ1-2, with a weak D call TRBD1 (5 bases). In germline, CDR1 is MNHEY, CDR2 SVGAGI. The CDR3 is 14 residues long. V dropped 2 bases and J dropped 7 bases, with 14 bases sitting between them. In nucleotides, the CDR3 is TGTGCCAGCAGTTACCAGGGTCGCTCTGGTGGCTACACCTTC. Protein: CASSYQGRSGGYTF.

This chain connects TRBV7-3 to TRBJ2-3; 8 bases align to TRBD2. The CDR3 covers 15 residues. Per the germline V gene, CDR1 is SGHTA and CDR2 is FQGTGA. The trim removed 5 bases at V and 0 bases at J, leaving 4 bases unmatched. The CDR3 region is CASSRTSGSTDTQYF. The CDR3 nucleotides read TGTGCCAGCAGCCGCACTAGCGGTAGCACAGATACGCAGTATTTT.

The gene calls are TRBV2 and TRBJ2-7; 9 nucleotides agree with TRBD1. The ends lost 1 base at V and 1 base at J; junction bases unmatched: 2. Germline V CDR1 and CDR2: SNHLY, FYNNEI. This CDR3 has 15 amino acids. This chain's CDR3 is CASSEGGTGSYEQYF. Here the CDR3 DNA reads TGTGCCAGCAGTGAAGGTGGGACAGGGTCCTACGAGCAGTACTTC.

The chain carries TRBV15 and TRBJ2-1; 7 nucleotides line up with TRBD2. Unmatched junction bases numbered 5, after V lost 1 base and J lost 5 bases. This CDR3 spans 15 amino acids. Per germline, CDR1 LNHNV and CDR2 YYDKDF (reference sequence). CDR3 in amino acids: CATSRARLADNEQFF. Written as DNA, the CDR3 is TGTGCCACCAGCAGAGCGAGGCTAGCGGACAATGAGCAGTTCTTC.

This sequence joins TRBV19 and TRBJ2-1; TRBD2 agrees at 9 bases. Germline assignment: CDR1 LNHDA and CDR2 SQIVND (reference sequence). The CDR3 has 16 amino acids. J was trimmed by 5 bases and V by 6 bases; bases with no gene match: 11. The CDR3 region is CASSSIAGVANNEQFF. The DNA of the CDR3 is TGTGCCAGTAGCTCCATAGCGGGAGTTGCAAACAATGAGCAGTTCTTC.

The chain joins TRBV7-6 to TRBJ2-7, with D possibly being TRBD1 (6 bases). CDR1 and CDR2 (germline): SGHVS, FNYEAQ. The ends were cut back, 4 bases at V and 3 bases at J, with 19 bases in the middle. The CDR3 runs to 16 residues. CDR3: CASSSNQGPLLYEQYF. The CDR3 DNA is TGTGCCAGCAGCTCTAACCAGGGGCCCCTACTCTACGAGCAGTACTTC.

The J gene is TRBJ2-7, the V gene TRBV5-1; 8 bases are a match to TRBD1. After removal of 3 bases from V and 3 bases from J, the junction contained 11 bases not matched to a gene. CDR1 and CDR2 (germline): SGHRS, YFSETQ. This CDR3 has 16 amino acids. The DNA of the CDR3 is TGCGCCAGCAGCTCCCTTCCCGCAGGGGGCTTCTACGAGCAGTACTTC. Amino acids: CASSSLPAGGFYEQYF.

The genes are TRBV10-3 and TRBJ1-2, with D perhaps TRBD1 (6 bases). Germline V gene sequence: CDR1 ENHRY, CDR2 SYGVKD. The length of the CDR3 is 14 residues. V was clipped by 2 bases and J by 4 bases, with 11 bases between them. The CDR3 DNA reads TGTGCCATCAGTGAGGCAGGGGCCCGCTATGGCTACACCTTC. As protein: CAISEAGARYGYTF.

The count of this clone is one. This rearrangement joins TRBV11-2 to TRBJ1-2; D remains unclear. V was shortened by 0 bases and J by 5 bases, with 13 bases between the two germline ends. Per germline, CDR1 SGHAT and CDR2 FQNNGV. This CDR3 comprises 15 residues. The chain's CDR3 is CASSLEGGRFYGYTF. CDR3 bases: TGTGCCAGCAGCTTAGAGGGAGGGAGATTTTATGGCTACACCTTC.

This clone was seen just once. V and J are TRBV27 and TRBJ1-5, with D possibly matching TRBD1 (5 bases). CDR1 is MNHEY, CDR2 SMNVEV, per germline (reference sequence). This CDR3 is built from 13 residues. Trimming pared 1 base from V and 7 bases from J, leaving 8 bases between. CDR3 DNA: TGTGCCAGCAGTTTATGGGGGGACCAGCCCCAGCATTTT. Translation gives CASSLWGDQPQHF.